This TCR beta chain was found in a study of shared clonotypes between healthy human individuals. Overall study results and limits: Naive subsets usually exceeded memory subsets in estimated richness.

An assay was performed, and its level was deep. Only in-frame clones appear in the TCRdb table, and some are missing; sequencing was by immunoSEQ multiplex PCR. The sample consists of 650,000 to 700,000 clones, around 90% of them appearing once. Participating donors were healthy, HIV-negative adults free of recent acute infections or vaccinations. The donors, all of them Caucasian adults, lived in Nashville, Tennessee. The germline V gene encodes CDR1 LNHDA and CDR2 SQIVND (reference sequence). The CDR3 totals 15 residues. Trimming pared 1 base from V and 1 base from J, leaving 10 bases between. As concerns this clone: Its antigen is not known.

Specimen: memory CD8+ T cells from PBMCs. The subset denotes: CD45RO+ cells pooled with CCR7-negative TemRA cells. The rearrangement joins TRBV19 to TRBJ1-1; D unresolved. The sequence was obtained from a man aged 18 to 29 in good health. Some clones in this sample may be carry-over from other donors' samples. DNA for the CDR3: TGTGCCAGTAGTATAGCTCCAGCCCCGAACACTGAAGCTTTCTTT. It encodes CASSIAPAPNTEAFF.